This is a list of T cell receptor beta chains from one sample in a study of shared clonotypes between healthy human individuals. TCRdb's table, derived via immunoSEQ multiplex PCR, lists solely in-frame clones and lacks some. The repertoire holds around 2,000,000 clones, with just over 90% as singletons. The material sequenced was naive CD8+ T cells from PBMCs. The receptors here all came from a man between 18 and 29 years old in good health. Some clones in this sample may be carry-over from other donors' samples. The CDR3 runs from the conserved cysteine through the conserved F or W. The D gene is left open where the match is weak. Rows may omit the clone size; those that give it use once, few, many or a size class.

>-|TRBV29-1|TRBJ2-2|TRBD2
CSVEPTSGRTGGLFF
TGCAGCGTTGAACCGACTAGCGGGAGGACCGGGGGGCTGTTTTTT
>-|TRBV6-5|TRBJ2-7|-
CASRQNPPAYEQYF
TGTGCCAGCAGGCAAAACCCACCGGCCTACGAGCAGTACTTC
>-|TRBV21-1|TRBJ1-5|-
CASSRAKLRQASNQPQHF
TGTGCCAGCAGCAGAGCGAAACTTCGACAGGCCAGCAATCAGCCCCAGCATTTT
>-|TRBV4-1|TRBJ2-3|TRBD2
CASSHLMAGTSGGSPSTDTQYF
TGCGCCAGCAGCCACCTTATGGCCGGGACTAGCGGGGGGAGCCCTAGCACAGATACGCAGTATTTT
>once|TRBV5-1|TRBJ2-7|TRBD1
CASSYGQGTYEQYF
TGCGCCAGCAGCTACGGACAGGGCACCTACGAGCAGTACTTC
>-|TRBV6-6|TRBJ2-5|-
CASRALAQGRETQYF
TGTGCCAGCAGGGCCCTAGCCCAAGGACGGGAGACCCAGTACTTC
>-|TRBV7-2|TRBJ2-7|TRBD2
CASSLWTSGSYEQYF
TGTGCCAGCAGCCTCTGGACTAGCGGCTCCTACGAGCAGTACTTC
>-|TRBV9|TRBJ1-1|-
CASSVNPDGGMNTEAFF
TGTGCCAGCAGCGTGAACCCGGACGGGGGGATGAACACTGAAGCTTTCTTT
>-|TRBV4-3|TRBJ1-5|-
CASSQDRGYGNQPQHF
TGCGCCAGCAGCCAAGATAGGGGTTATGGCAATCAGCCCCAGCATTTT
>-|TRBV6-5|TRBJ2-7|TRBD2
CASSYGTSTTYEQYF
TGTGCCAGCAGTTACGGGACTAGCACCACCTACGAGCAGTACTTC
>-|TRBV5-1|TRBJ2-7|TRBD2
CASSLAPGLAVSYEQYF
TGCGCCAGCAGCTTGGCCCCGGGACTAGCGGTATCCTACGAGCAGTACTTC
>-|TRBV4-3|TRBJ2-7|-
CASSQETGPSYEQYF
TGCGCCAGCAGCCAAGAAACAGGGCCCTCCTACGAGCAGTACTTC
>once|TRBV7-3|TRBJ2-2|TRBD1
CASSPREGQGVGELFF
TGTGCCAGCAGCCCTCGCGAGGGACAGGGAGTCGGGGAGCTGTTTTTT
>-|TRBV27|TRBJ1-1|-
CASSLTVNTEAFF
TGTGCCAGCAGCTTGACGGTTAACACTGAAGCTTTCTTT
>-|TRBV28|TRBJ2-7|TRBD2
CASSNSGRGLEQYF
TGTGCCAGCAGCAATAGCGGGAGGGGCCTCGAGCAGTACTTC
>-|TRBV5-6|TRBJ2-7|TRBD2
CASSFPAGNYEQYF
TGTGCCAGCAGCTTCCCAGCGGGAAACTACGAGCAGTACTTC
>-|TRBV27|TRBJ2-3|TRBD1
CASSWGQGRSTDTQYF
TGTGCCAGCAGTTGGGGACAGGGGAGAAGCACAGATACGCAGTATTTT
>-|TRBV5-6|TRBJ1-4|-
CASSFGEKLFF
TGTGCCAGCAGCTTTGGTGAAAAACTGTTTTTT
>-|TRBV9|TRBJ2-2|-
CASSVDLSGSTGELFF
TGTGCCAGCAGCGTAGATTTGAGTGGGAGTACCGGGGAGCTGTTTTTT
>-|TRBV11-2|TRBJ2-7|TRBD2
CASSPHERLAGFYEQYF
TGTGCCAGCAGCCCCCATGAGCGACTAGCGGGATTCTACGAGCAGTACTTC
>-|TRBV2|TRBJ2-1|TRBD2
CASREPSGVYNEQFF
TGTGCCAGCAGGGAACCTAGCGGAGTTTACAATGAGCAGTTCTTC
>-|TRBV7-9|TRBJ2-2|-
CASSLGGHRLNTGELFF
TGTGCCAGCAGCTTAGGGGGACACCGTCTTAACACCGGGGAGCTGTTTTTT